A single sample gave rise to the 13 T cell receptor beta chains below, sequenced in a study of regulatory T cells in long-lasting Graves disease. Described time point: newly diagnosed GD, antithyroid drugs for less than 3 months. Preparation of the TCR library used RNA extracted from PBMCs. The authors built TCR beta libraries using iRepertoire HTBI primers and Arm-PCR of CDR3 regions. TCRdb processed the multiplex PCR reads anew with MiXCR; each CDR3 protein has one entry. The table has approximately 490,000 distinct CDR3 sequences, about 16% seen once. The sample also formed part of further work on T cells in Graves' hyperthyroidism and ophthalmopathy.

The sequencing used peripheral blood mononuclear cells (PBMCs), collected at new diagnosis, from a patient treated with antithyroid drugs. The receptors shown here come from a man aged 40-49 years with Graves disease.

This clonotype was recorded at least ten times. This rearrangement joins TRBV28 to TRBJ1-2, with 12 positions matching TRBD1. With V trimmed by 6 bases and J by 2 bases, 4 bases remained unmatched. CDR1 and CDR2 from the germline V gene are MDHEN and SYDVKM. CDR3 length: 15 amino acids. CDR3 protein: CASRGTGGANYGYTF. CDR3 DNA sequence: TGTGCCAGCAGGGGGACAGGGGGCGCCAACTATGGCTACACCTTC.

A few counts support this clonotype. This sequence joins TRBV28 and TRBJ1-2, with 8 bases fitting TRBD1. The CDR3 length is 13 residues. Germline V gives CDR1 MDHEN, CDR2 SYDVKM. The V and J ends lost 7 bases and 7 bases, in that order; junction bases with no gene match: 8. Here the CDR3 reads CASTTDRVAGYTF. CDR3 DNA: TGTGCCAGCACCACGGACAGGGTGGCTGGCTACACCTTC.

The CDR3 protein is CAWSRRGQAGDNEQFF. The CDR3 DNA reads TGTGCCTGGAGTAGACGGGGGCAAGCGGGAGATAATGAGCAGTTCTTC. The chain links TRBV30 to TRBJ2-1; 8 nucleotides agree with TRBD2. Trimming cost V 2 bases and J 7 bases; bases outside gene matches: 13. Per germline, CDR1 GTSNPN and CDR2 SVGIG (reference sequence). The CDR3 length is 16 residues.

In this sample, this clonotype turned up many times. This chain connects TRBV10-3 to TRBJ1-4; D not certain. V dropped 2 bases and J dropped 4 bases, with 8 bases sitting between them. The germline V gene encodes CDR1 ENHRY and CDR2 SYGVKD. This CDR3 region has 14 residues. The CDR3 loop is CAISETAYNEKLFF. The CDR3 DNA reads as TGTGCCATCAGTGAGACAGCCTATAATGAAAAACTGTTTTTT.

The table lists this clonotype with many counts. This chain links TRBV7-3 with TRBJ2-3, with TRBD2 matching 13 bases. The J segment lost 1 base and the V segment lost 5 bases, leaving 9 bases of the junction unmatched. The CDR3 runs 18 residues. Germline V gene data show CDR1 as SGHTA and CDR2 as FQGTGA. The CDR3 spells CASSARTSGSRGTDTQYF. The CDR3 region has the DNA TGTGCCAGCAGCGCCCGGACTAGCGGGAGTCGTGGCACAGATACGCAGTATTTT.

V usage is TRBV6-1 and J usage is TRBJ1-1; possibly TRBD1 for D (5 bases). The CDR3 contains 12 residues. V dropped 11 bases and J dropped 12 bases, with 22 bases sitting between them. Germline lookup yields CDR1 MNHNS and CDR2 SASEGT. In DNA form, the CDR3 reads TGTGCCGGGAGGGGCGCGAACACTGGTTCTTTCTTT. Residues: CAGRGANTGSFF.

The sample holds many counts of this clonotype. The V and J genes are TRBV5-1 and TRBJ2-3, with a tentative D call TRBD2 (5 bases). Trimming took off 4 bases at V and 4 bases at J, with 16 bases between the two ends. Germline V lookup: CDR1 SGHRS, CDR2 YFSETQ. The CDR3 has 15 residues. CDR3 sequence: CASSPGGVGSDTQYF. The CDR3 DNA reads TGCGCCAGCAGCCCCGGAGGCGTAGGGTCAGATACGCAGTATTTT.

This rearrangement joins TRBV4-1 to TRBJ2-1; D unresolved. The CDR3 spans 13 residues. V dropped 3 bases and J dropped 8 bases, with 11 bases sitting between them. In germline, CDR1 is MGHRA, CDR2 YSYEKL. Here the CDR3 reads CASSHSAGDEQFF. In DNA form, the CDR3 reads TGCGCCAGCAGCCACTCTGCCGGAGATGAGCAGTTCTTC.

This clonotype was detected many times. DNA for the CDR3: TGTGCCATCAGCGAGGACAGGGAGAAGCCCCAGCATTTT. Protein: CAISEDREKPQHF. The rearrangement joins TRBV10-3 to TRBJ1-5; 8 nucleotides align to TRBD1. Germline CDR1 and CDR2: ENHRY and SYGVKD. The ends lost 6 bases at V and 8 bases at J; junction bases unmatched: 6. The CDR3 has 13 residues.

This clonotype occurred many times. The chain employs TRBV7-8 and TRBJ1-3; no reliable D call. Germline CDR1 is SGHVS and CDR2 is FQNEAQ. This CDR3 region has 15 residues. Trimming removed 1 base from V and 0 bases from J, with 7 bases in between. The CDR3 DNA is TGTGCCAGCAGCTTAGTGAGATCCTCTGGAAACACCATATATTTT. It specifies CASSLVRSSGNTIYF.

This clonotype showed up many times. The chain recombines TRBV2 with TRBJ1-1; a weak D match, TRBD1 (5 bases). The CDR3 spans 15 residues. Germline CDR1 reads SNHLY; CDR2 reads FYNNEI. The V end was cut by 0 bases, the J end by 1 base, with 9 bases between. CDR3 amino acids: CASSEARGPNTEAFF. CDR3 coding DNA: TGTGCCAGCAGTGAAGCTCGGGGACCGAACACTGAAGCTTTCTTT.

The chain links TRBV6-1 to TRBJ2-7; 8 bases agree with TRBD2. CDR3 length: 15 amino acids. Germline lookup yields CDR1 MNHNS and CDR2 SASEGT. Trimming at V came to 4 bases and at J to 1 base, leaving 6 bases not matched to a gene. The CDR3 protein is CASSGPGLVSYEQYF. The CDR3 coding sequence is TGTGCCAGCAGTGGCCCGGGACTAGTGTCCTACGAGCAGTACTTC.

In this sample, this clonotype turned up many times. The chain uses TRBV9 and TRBJ2-7; D remains unclear. The CDR3 consists of 15 residues. Trimming cost V 0 bases and J 3 bases, with 13 bases left between them. The germline V gene encodes CDR1 SGDLS and CDR2 YYNGEE. The CDR3 nucleotides are TGTGCCAGCAGCGTAGCCTCGGCGAGGAACTACGAGCAGTACTTC. This encodes CASSVASARNYEQYF.